This T cell receptor (beta chain) stems from a study of CD8+CD57+ T cells in acquired aplastic anemia. Study-level background: Across the sorted CD4+ and CD8+ cells, DNA amounts averaged roughly 3.5 ug.

V shed 2 bases and J shed 3 bases, with 16 bases lying between them. CDR1 is DFQATT, CDR2 SNEGSKA, per germline (reference sequence). This CDR3 spans 15 amino acids. Genomic DNA constituted the template upon which TCR beta VDJ and CDR3 profiling was performed. TCRdb redid the calling of the reads with MiXCR, one entry per CDR3 protein. The repertoire holds approximately 250,000 distinct CDR3 sequences, with about 80% as singletons. Selection for sequencing was limited to patients who had shown CD8+CD57+ cell expansion by flow cytometry. The chain combines TRBV20-1 with TRBJ1-1, with TRBD1 as a possible D gene (5 bases). What was sequenced was sorted CD4+, CD8+, or CD8+CD57+ T cells (not recorded which) from PBMCs. The receptor comes from a human donor with aplastic anemia. The CDR3 DNA follows: TGCAGTGCTAGAAGGGGCGGGCGCACCTACACTGAAGCTTTCTTT. As protein: CSARRGGRTYTEAFF.